The 7 T cell receptor beta chains below all came from one sample that was sequenced in a study of T-cell memory formation after mild COVID-19 (dated by TCRdb to the early 2020s). Library construction relied on 5' RACE. Sequencing used an Illumina NovaSeq 6000. TCRdb trimmed public reads at Q25 via fastp, called clones via MiXCR and kept in-frame beta chains. Under each unique CDR3 protein, matching rows form one entry showing the most common genes and DNA. A total of more than 400,000 distinct CDR3 sequences appear in this sample, about 20% of them only once. The ten top clones hold roughly an eighth of the sample. Sequencing used PBMCs or a T cell subset sorted from them (not recorded which). These receptors were obtained from an adult woman who had mild COVID-19 (a few samples of this study predate the infection). The sample titles of this study are shuffled in the database, so cell type and time point are left out; the donor was told from shared clones.

The V call is TRBV7-2, the J call TRBJ2-3, with D tentatively TRBD2 (6 bases). Germline V lookup: CDR1 SGHTA, CDR2 FQGNSA. The CDR3 sequence is 17 residues long. Trimming pared 5 bases from V and 3 bases from J, leaving 21 bases between. Written as DNA, the CDR3 is TGTGCCAGCAGCCTAGGCTGGACGAGTCGGGGGACAGATACGCAGTATTTT. The encoded protein is CASSLGWTSRGTDTQYF.

This chain links TRBV4-2 with TRBJ2-2; D is unresolved. Trimming stripped 1 base from V and 6 bases from J, with 12 bases between. The CDR3 is made up of 15 amino acids. In germline, CDR1 is LGHNA, CDR2 YNFKEQ. The CDR3 sequence is CASSQAWPTPGELFF. In DNA, the CDR3 is TGTGCCAGCAGCCAAGCGTGGCCCACCCCCGGGGAGCTGTTTTTT.

The J gene is TRBJ2-1, the V gene TRBV28, with TRBD1 matching over 12 bases. The length of the CDR3 is 16 residues. The V segment lost 4 bases and the J segment 5 bases; nucleotides outside the gene matches: 6. The V gene's germline CDR1 is MDHEN and CDR2 SYDVKM. The CDR3 sequence: CASSSPGQGADNEQFF. In DNA form, the CDR3 reads TGTGCCAGCAGTTCCCCGGGACAGGGGGCTGACAATGAGCAGTTCTTC.

The V and J genes are TRBV12-3 or TRBV12-4 and TRBJ1-3, with 7 bases fitting TRBD1. V lost 4 bases and J lost 3; bases outside the gene matches: 3. The CDR3 extends over 14 amino acids. Written as DNA, the CDR3 is TGTGCCAGCAGTTCGACAGGGCTTGGAAACACCATATATTTT. Translating gives CASSSTGLGNTIYF.

This clonotype was found many times. V gene TRBV29-1 combines with J gene TRBJ2-5, with D perhaps matching TRBD2 (7 bases). Germline V lookup: CDR1 SQVTM, CDR2 ANQGSEA. This CDR3 contains 13 residues. Trimming shortened V by 3 bases and J by 8 bases, and 16 bases separated the two germline ends. The CDR3 sequence is CSVDQGGGDTQYF. The CDR3 DNA reads TGCAGCGTTGATCAGGGAGGGGGGGATACCCAGTACTTC. Full variable domain (outside the CDR3, taken from reference TRBV29-1 and TRBJ2-5): SAVISQKPSRDICQRGTSLTIQCQVDSQVTMMFWYRQQPGQSLTLIATANQGSEATYESGFVIDKFPISRPNLTFSTLTVSNMSPEDSSIYLCSVDQGGGDTQYFGPGTRLLVL.

The chain recombines TRBV7-8 with TRBJ2-1; 10 bases map to TRBD2. The trim removed 4 bases at V and 6 bases at J, leaving 9 bases unmatched. This CDR3 has 16 residues. CDR1 and CDR2 (germline): SGHVS, FQNEAQ. In DNA form, the CDR3 reads TGTGCCAGCAGCTCCCCACGAGCGGGGGGGCCCAATGAGCAGTTCTTC. Encoded protein: CASSSPRAGGPNEQFF.

This sequence joins TRBV20-1 and TRBJ2-7; D is perhaps TRBD1 (6 bases). The CDR3 totals 11 residues. V lost 6 bases, J lost 3 bases, and 9 bases lay in between. Germline-derived CDR1 and CDR2 are DFQATT and SNEGSKA (reference sequence). DNA for the CDR3: TGCAGTGCCGACAGGAACTACGAGCAGTACTTC. The encoded protein is CSADRNYEQYF.